These 20 T cell receptor beta chains came from one sample sequenced in a study of molecular identifiers for immune sequencing clone quantification. Via MiXCR, TCRdb re-called the PCR reads, giving one row per CDR3 protein. The table records roughly 320,000 distinct CDR3 sequences, around a fifth of them present only once. The sequenced material came from naive CD8+ T cells from blood, with Jurkat cell RNA spiked in. Sample subset: FACS-sorted CD8+CD4-CCR7+CD45RA+ naive T cells. The origin of the receptors is a human donor in good health. Some libraries in this study had Jurkat cell RNA spiked in.

The sample holds many counts of this clonotype. V and J are TRBV6-6 and TRBJ2-7; D not certain. The CDR3 loop spans 16 amino acids. V lost 0 bases and J 0 bases, leaving 12 bases between the germline ends. Germline V gene sequence: CDR1 MNHNY, CDR2 SVGAGI (reference sequence). The CDR3 region is CASSYSSPETSYEQYF. The CDR3, as DNA: TGTGCCAGCAGTTACTCGAGTCCGGAGACCTCCTACGAGCAGTACTTC.

There are many counts of this clonotype. The genes are TRBV28 and TRBJ2-5; 13 positions agree with TRBD2. The CDR3 extends over 15 amino acids. V shed 5 bases, J shed 4 bases, and the junction held 4 bases outside the gene matches. Germline V gives CDR1 MDHEN, CDR2 SYDVKM. The CDR3 protein is CASSGTSGRVETQYF. The CDR3 coding sequence is TGTGCCAGCAGTGGTACTAGCGGGAGGGTAGAGACCCAGTACTTC.

A word on this clonotype: This may arise from a read error, as a much more abundant clone is one base away. The chain links TRBV6-5 to TRBJ1-4, with 9 bases that match TRBD1. The CDR3 loop spans 13 amino acids. The germline V gene has CDR1 MNHEY and CDR2 SVGAGI. This CDR3 is CAGSTGGGEKLFF. In DNA form, the CDR3 reads TGTGCCGGCAGTACAGGGGGCGGTGAAAAACTGTTTTTT.

Here the CDR3 reads CASSLVPAGGTDTQYF. The CDR3, as DNA: TGTGCCAGCAGCTTAGTCCCAGCGGGGGGCACAGATACGCAGTATTTT. The genes are TRBV7-9 and TRBJ2-3; 8 bases map to TRBD2. V shed 1 base, J shed 1 base, and the junction held 4 bases outside the gene matches. Germline loops: CDR1 SEHNR, CDR2 FQNEAQ (reference sequence). The CDR3 loop spans 16 amino acids.

In its sample, this clonotype was seen a few times. V usage is TRBV7-9 and J usage is TRBJ1-1; 7 bases agree with TRBD1. Germline trimming cut 4 bases from V and 2 bases from J; bases unmatched to any gene: 10. Germline V gene lookup returns CDR1 SEHNR and CDR2 FQNEAQ (reference sequence). This CDR3 comprises 16 residues. The CDR3 DNA follows: TGTGCCAGCAGCTCCGCCACATACAGGGGTAACACTGAAGCTTTCTTT. This gives the protein CASSSATYRGNTEAFF. The full variable domain, completed using reference TRBV7-9 and TRBJ1-1, is DTGVSQNPRHKITKRGQNVTFRCDPISEHNRLYWYRQTLGQGPEFLTYFQNEAQLEKSRLLSDRFSAERPKGSFSTLEIQRTEQGDSAMYLCASSSATYRGNTEAFFGQGTRLTVV.

This clonotype was seen repeatedly, ten times or more. The V call is TRBV4-3, the J call TRBJ2-3; D uncertain. This CDR3 has 15 residues. The germline V gene has CDR1 LGHNA and CDR2 YSLEER. Between the trimmed V and J ends, which lost 4 bases and 2 bases, there was a span of 13 bases. CDR3 in amino acids: CASSLDHHLTDTQYF. The DNA of the CDR3 is TGCGCCAGCAGCCTTGACCACCACCTCACAGATACGCAGTATTTT.

This clonotype appeared many times. This chain links TRBV20-1 with TRBJ2-3, with D uncertain. The CDR3 is 16 amino acids. V was clipped by 5 bases and J by 3 bases, with 21 bases between them. From germline, CDR1 is DFQATT and CDR2 SNEGSKA (reference sequence). The CDR3 protein is CSARTLVVTPTDTQYF. CDR3 in DNA: TGCAGTGCTCGCACCCTGGTGGTGACCCCGACAGATACGCAGTATTTT.

In its sample, this clonotype was seen many times. V usage is TRBV2 and J usage is TRBJ2-5, with D hard to call. V was clipped by 1 base and J by 1 base, with 4 bases between them. Germline CDR1 is SNHLY and CDR2 is FYNNEI. CDR3 length equals 13 residues. CDR3 in amino acids: CASSEVGQETQYF. In DNA, the CDR3 is TGTGCCAGCAGTGAAGTGGGCCAAGAGACCCAGTACTTC.

On this clonotype itself: A read error may explain this, as a much larger clone is one base away. The CDR3 ends on some other residue instead of the conserved phenylalanine or tryptophan, so this is likely a read error. V and J are TRBV4-1 and TRBJ1-1; 7 bases line up with TRBD1. This CDR3 is built from 15 residues. The J segment lost 3 bases and the V segment lost 4 bases, leaving 8 bases of the junction unmatched. The germline gives CDR1 MGHRA, CDR2 YSYEKL. Written as DNA, the CDR3 is TGCGCCAGCAGCCCTTTATCTACAGGGGACACTGAAGCTTTCTCT. Its protein is CASSPLSTGDTEAFS.

The sample holds many counts of this clonotype. The chain recombines TRBV12-3 or TRBV12-4 with TRBJ2-3, with D possibly TRBD2 on 7 matching bases. This CDR3 contains 16 residues. The germline V and J ends were trimmed by 3 bases and 4 bases, with 17 bases remaining between them. The CDR3 protein is CASSFYGGGPADTQYF. Written as DNA, the CDR3 is TGTGCCAGCAGTTTTTATGGGGGGGGGCCGGCAGATACGCAGTATTTT.

There are many counts of this clonotype. The gene calls are TRBV4-1 and TRBJ2-7; D is ambiguous. CDR3 size: 14 residues. The V gene lost 1 base and the J gene lost 2 bases, with 9 bases spanning the gap. Looked up from germline, CDR1 is MGHRA and CDR2 is YSYEKL. CDR3: CASSQGTWAYEQYF. The DNA for the CDR3 is TGCGCCAGCAGCCAAGGGACGTGGGCCTACGAGCAGTACTTC.

This clonotype was observed many times. The chain is built from TRBV30 and TRBJ2-3; 10 nucleotides align to TRBD2. V trimming: 2 bases; J trimming: 6 bases; junction bases outside the gene matches: 8. Germline V CDR1 and CDR2: GTSNPN, SVGIG (reference sequence). CDR3 length: 15 amino acids. The CDR3 DNA follows: TGTGCCTGGAGTTTTTCTAGCGGGGGAGGTGATACGCAGTATTTT. Translating gives CAWSFSSGGGDTQYF.

In this sample, this clonotype turned up many times. This chain connects TRBV24-1 to TRBJ2-1; possibly TRBD2 for D (6 bases). Germline V lookup: CDR1 KGHDR, CDR2 SFDVKD. V was trimmed by 4 bases and J by 7 bases, leaving 13 bases between them. This CDR3 comprises 14 residues. CDR3 DNA sequence: TGTGCCACCAGTGACTTGACCGGGGGTAATGAGCAGTTCTTC. Translated: CATSDLTGGNEQFF.

There are a few counts of this clonotype. The chain combines TRBV6-1 with TRBJ2-7; tentatively, D is TRBD1 or TRBD2 (5 bases each). Germline V gives CDR1 MNHNS, CDR2 SASEGT. This CDR3 is 15 amino acids long. Trimming pared 2 bases from V and 1 base from J, leaving 12 bases between. The CDR3 spells CASSELIGGSYEQYF. In DNA form, the CDR3 reads TGTGCCAGCAGTGAATTGATTGGGGGTTCCTACGAGCAGTACTTC.

Remarks on this clonotype: A much larger clonotype is one base distant, so this may be a read error. The V call is TRBV5-1, the J call TRBJ1-1; D gene unclear. This CDR3 region has 13 residues. Germline CDR1 is SGHRS and CDR2 is YFSETQ. The germline V and J ends were trimmed by 4 bases and 1 base, with 8 bases remaining between them. Here the CDR3 DNA reads TGCGCCAGCAGCCCCATACCGAACACTGAAGCTTTCTTT. This gives the protein CASSPIPNTEAFF.

This clonotype was detected only a few times. The V call is TRBV11-2, the J call TRBJ2-1; TRBD1 might be the D (5 bases). This CDR3 has 16 amino acids. Per germline, CDR1 SGHAT and CDR2 FQNNGV. V lost 4 bases and J lost 7, with 20 bases in between. The DNA of the CDR3 is TGTGCCAGCAGCTCCCTGACAGACCTATTTCGGAATGAGCAGTTCTTC. This sequence encodes CASSSLTDLFRNEQFF.

This clonotype was picked up many times. The chain joins TRBV14 to TRBJ1-1; D unresolved. This CDR3 has 13 residues. CDR1 and CDR2 from the germline V gene are SGHDN and FVKESK. Trimming pared 4 bases from V and 5 bases from J, leaving 11 bases between. The CDR3 DNA is TGTGCCAGCAGCCCTCAGGAGGGAACTGAAGCTTTCTTT. It yields the protein CASSPQEGTEAFF.

This clonotype was detected ten times or more. The V gene is TRBV14, the J gene TRBJ2-2; TRBD1 or TRBD2 may be the D gene (6 bases each). This CDR3 is 19 amino acids long. Trimming stripped 3 bases from V and 2 bases from J, with 22 bases between. CDR1 SGHDN and CDR2 FVKESK come from the germline V gene. For the CDR3, the DNA is TGTGCCAGCAGCCATCGGGGGCTACACTCGATTGGAAACACCGGGGAGCTGTTTTTT. Its translation is CASSHRGLHSIGNTGELFF. Complete variable domain (other parts from reference TRBV14 and TRBJ2-2): EAGVTQFPSHSVIEKGQTVTLRCDPISGHDNLYWYRRVMGKEIKFLLHFVKESKQDESGMPNNRFLAERTGGTYSTLKVQPAELEDSGVYFCASSHRGLHSIGNTGELFFGEGSRLTVL.

This clonotype was recorded a few times. The chain has TRBV12-5 and TRBJ1-5; 8 bases are shared with TRBD1. The CDR3 loop spans 16 amino acids. J was trimmed by 0 bases and V by 6 bases; bases with no gene match: 7. Per germline, CDR1 LGHNT and CDR2 FRNRAP. CDR3 sequence reads: CASGSETGDSNQPQHF. CDR3 DNA sequence: TGTGCTAGTGGCTCTGAGACAGGGGATAGCAATCAGCCCCAGCATTTT. Full variable domain (missing parts from reference TRBV12-5 and TRBJ1-5): DARVTQTPRHKVTEMGQEVTMRCQPILGHNTVFWYRQTMMQGLELLAYFRNRAPLDDSGMPKDRFSAEMPDATLATLKIQPSEPRDSAVYFCASGSETGDSNQPQHFGDGTRLSIL.

Notes on this clonotype: One junction end disagrees with the germline gene, perhaps due to a read error. V usage is TRBV9 and J usage is TRBJ2-7; D is uncertain. The CDR3 spans 15 residues. Germline V CDR1 and CDR2: SGDLS, YYNGEE. CDR3 in DNA: TGTGCCAGCGGCCGAACGTTTGGTTTCTCCCACGAGCAGTACTTC. Residues: CASGRTFGFSHEQYF.